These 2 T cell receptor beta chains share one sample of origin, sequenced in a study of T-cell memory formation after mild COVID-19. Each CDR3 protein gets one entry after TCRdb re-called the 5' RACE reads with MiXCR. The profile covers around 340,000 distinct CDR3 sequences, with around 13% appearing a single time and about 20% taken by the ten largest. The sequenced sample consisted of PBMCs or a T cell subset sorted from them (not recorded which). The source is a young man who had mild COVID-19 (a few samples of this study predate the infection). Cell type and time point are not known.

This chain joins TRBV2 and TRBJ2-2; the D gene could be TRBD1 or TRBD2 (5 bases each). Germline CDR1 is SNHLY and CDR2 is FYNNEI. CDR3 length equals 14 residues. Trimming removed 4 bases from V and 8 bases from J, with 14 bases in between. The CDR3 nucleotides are TGTGCCAGCAGTGCATTGAGGGGAACTGGGGAGCTGTTTTTT. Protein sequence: CASSALRGTGELFF.

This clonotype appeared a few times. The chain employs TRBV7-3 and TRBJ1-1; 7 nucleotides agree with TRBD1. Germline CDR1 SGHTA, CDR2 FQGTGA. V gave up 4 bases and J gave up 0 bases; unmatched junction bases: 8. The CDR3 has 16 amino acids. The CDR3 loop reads CASSSLGGTVNTEAFF. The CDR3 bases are TGTGCCAGCAGCTCCCTGGGGGGGACAGTGAACACTGAAGCTTTCTTT. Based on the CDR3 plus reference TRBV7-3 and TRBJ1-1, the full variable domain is GAGVSQTPSNKVTEKGKYVELRCDPISGHTALYWYRQSLGQGPEFLIYFQGTGAADDSGLPNDRFFAVRPEGSVSTLKIQRTERGDSAVYLCASSSLGGTVNTEAFFGQGTRLTVV.